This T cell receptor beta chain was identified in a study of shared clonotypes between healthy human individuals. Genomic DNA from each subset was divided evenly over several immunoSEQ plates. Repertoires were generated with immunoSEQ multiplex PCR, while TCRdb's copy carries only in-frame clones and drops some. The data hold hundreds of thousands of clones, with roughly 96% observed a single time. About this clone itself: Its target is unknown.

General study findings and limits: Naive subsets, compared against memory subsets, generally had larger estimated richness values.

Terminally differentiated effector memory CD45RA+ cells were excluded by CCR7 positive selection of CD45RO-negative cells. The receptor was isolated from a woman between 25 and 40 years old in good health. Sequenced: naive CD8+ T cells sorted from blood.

As DNA, the CDR3 is TGTGCCAGCAGCTTTCTCGGCGGGGTCTACGAGCAGTACTTC. The encoded protein is CASSFLGGVYEQYF. The chain recombines TRBV13 with TRBJ2-7; D perhaps matches TRBD2 (6 bases). With 3 bases removed from V and 3 bases from J, the gap between germline ends came to 12 bases. The CDR3 has 14 amino acids. Germline-derived CDR1 and CDR2 are PRHDT and FYEKMQ (reference sequence).